A single sample gave rise to the 10 T cell receptor beta chains below, sequenced in a study of identical twins. TCRdb fed the 5' RACE reads into MiXCR, producing one record per CDR3 protein. The table records about 890,000 distinct CDR3 sequences, more than 9% of them present only once. The same sample was also used in a study of yellow fever vaccine responses in identical twins.

Sequencing was carried out using PBMCs. The receptors originated from a woman younger than 35 in good health.

Only a few counts were recorded for this clonotype. The genes are TRBV28 and TRBJ2-6; the D gene is possibly TRBD1 (6 bases). Germline V CDR1 and CDR2: MDHEN, SYDVKM. Trimming removed 7 bases at V and 0 bases at J, with 10 bases between. The CDR3 covers 15 residues. CDR3 protein: CASKGGFSGANVLTF. The CDR3 DNA reads TGTGCCAGCAAAGGGGGTTTCTCTGGGGCCAACGTCCTGACTTTC.

The V and J genes are TRBV6-2 or TRBV6-3 and TRBJ2-1, with TRBD2 identical over 9 bases. There are 19 residues in the CDR3. The J segment lost 0 bases and the V segment lost 5 bases, leaving 14 bases of the junction unmatched. Per germline, CDR1 MNHEY and CDR2 SVGEGT. The CDR3 coding sequence is TGTGCCAGCAGTCGTCTGGGTAGCGGGGGACCCAGCTCCTACAATGAGCAGTTCTTC. This codes for CASSRLGSGGPSSYNEQFF.

This clonotype was observed a handful of times. The chain is built from TRBV6-5 and TRBJ2-5; perhaps TRBD1 as D (6 bases). The CDR3 extends over 15 amino acids. Germline loops: CDR1 MNHEY, CDR2 SVGAGI. The V end lost 2 bases, the J end lost 2 bases, and 12 bases lay between the germline ends. The CDR3 here is CASSYRDRYQETQYF. As DNA, the CDR3 is TGTGCCAGCAGTTACAGAGACAGGTATCAAGAGACCCAGTACTTC.

The chain joins TRBV5-6 to TRBJ1-5, with D unclear. Germline CDR1 is SGHDT and CDR2 is YYEEEE. The CDR3 is 16 residues long. V lost 2 bases and J lost 1, with 13 bases in between. The CDR3, as DNA: TGTGCCAGCAGCTTAGGCCCCGGGGTAAGCAATCAGCCCCAGCATTTT. It yields the protein CASSLGPGVSNQPQHF.

The chain recombines TRBV3-1 with TRBJ1-6, with D perhaps TRBD1 (5 bases). The CDR3 has 15 amino acids. V lost 1 base and J lost 7, with 11 bases in between. The germline V gene encodes CDR1 LGHDT and CDR2 YNNKEL (reference sequence). This chain's CDR3 is CASSQGGRANSPLHF. CDR3 DNA: TGTGCCAGCAGCCAAGGCGGCAGGGCAAATTCACCCCTCCACTTT.

The chain has TRBV7-9 and TRBJ1-4; D is possibly TRBD1 (5 bases). Germline V gene lookup returns CDR1 SEHNR and CDR2 FQNEAQ (reference sequence). The CDR3 totals 15 residues. The V end was cut by 1 base, the J end by 3 bases, with 9 bases between. CDR3 coding DNA: TGTGCCAGCAGCTTAGAACAGGCGGCTAATGAAAAACTGTTTTTT. The encoded protein is CASSLEQAANEKLFF.

In its sample, this clonotype was seen a few times. The J gene is TRBJ2-7, the V gene TRBV29-1; tentatively, D is TRBD2 (6 bases). The V gene lost 7 bases and the J gene lost 3 bases, with 10 bases spanning the gap. There are 11 residues in the CDR3. CDR1 is SQVTM, CDR2 ANQGSEA, per germline. The CDR3 nucleotides are TGCAGCGCAGCGGGCAACTACGAGCAGTACTTC. Its protein product is CSAAGNYEQYF.

This clonotype was seen only a few times. The V and J genes are TRBV4-1 and TRBJ2-1; D might be TRBD1 (5 bases). The CDR3 covers 16 residues. Per the germline V gene, CDR1 is MGHRA and CDR2 is YSYEKL. The ends were cut back, 2 bases at V and 0 bases at J, with 11 bases in the middle. The CDR3 DNA follows: TGCGCCAGCAGCCAACTGGACATTATCTCCTACAATGAGCAGTTCTTC. Amino acid sequence: CASSQLDIISYNEQFF.

The V and J genes are TRBV12-3 or TRBV12-4 and TRBJ1-1; maybe TRBD1 (6 bases). The CDR3 consists of 14 residues. The V end was cut by 5 bases, the J end by 7 bases, with 17 bases between. CDR3: CASSLDRQRVEAFF. The CDR3 DNA is TGTGCCAGCAGTCTCGACAGGCAGAGAGTTGAAGCTTTCTTT.

Written as DNA, the CDR3 is TGCGCCAGCAGCCCCCCGGAGGGGGCTAGGGAGACCCAGTACTTC. Encoded protein: CASSPPEGARETQYF. V usage is TRBV23-1 and J usage is TRBJ2-5; D is possibly TRBD1 (7 bases). TRBV23-1 belongs to the ORF category, with a function that is uncertain. This CDR3 spans 15 amino acids. Trimming pared 6 bases from V and 5 bases from J, leaving 19 bases between.